The clone carrying this T cell receptor (beta chain) was counted ten times or more. As yet, its antigen is unknown. This CDR3 is built from 13 residues. Trimming removed 5 bases from V and 4 bases from J, with 9 bases in between. The germline V gene encodes CDR1 LGHDT and CDR2 YNNKEL (reference sequence). The data were obtained in a study of T cells in Graves' hyperthyroidism and ophthalmopathy. Study observations and caveats: It was a median approximately 6 months before onset that the model predicted ophthalmopathy. Ophthalmopathy cases were set apart from stable hyperthyroidism by a 13 V-J model.

From RNA transcripts, TCR beta CDR3 regions were amplified. The HTBI primer set served for first-round RT-PCR of the TCR CDR3. TCRdb reprocessed the multiplex PCR reads via MiXCR and lists one record per CDR3 protein. Of 300,000 to 400,000 distinct CDR3 sequences in the sample, approximately 17% were seen once. Disease duration was under 3 months in the ophthalmopathy patients, who also had a Clinical Activity Score of at least 3 and a NOSPECS grade of at least 4. The diagnoses drew upon clinical symptoms, serum thyroxine and TRAb, thyroid ultrasound and orbital computed tomography. The chain uses TRBV3-1 and TRBJ1-5; tentative D call: TRBD1 (5 bases). The clonotype comes from a young man with Graves' ophthalmopathy. The material sequenced was blood. This CDR3 is CASSFRDNQPQHF. Here the CDR3 DNA reads TGTGCCAGCAGCTTCAGGGATAATCAGCCCCAGCATTTT.